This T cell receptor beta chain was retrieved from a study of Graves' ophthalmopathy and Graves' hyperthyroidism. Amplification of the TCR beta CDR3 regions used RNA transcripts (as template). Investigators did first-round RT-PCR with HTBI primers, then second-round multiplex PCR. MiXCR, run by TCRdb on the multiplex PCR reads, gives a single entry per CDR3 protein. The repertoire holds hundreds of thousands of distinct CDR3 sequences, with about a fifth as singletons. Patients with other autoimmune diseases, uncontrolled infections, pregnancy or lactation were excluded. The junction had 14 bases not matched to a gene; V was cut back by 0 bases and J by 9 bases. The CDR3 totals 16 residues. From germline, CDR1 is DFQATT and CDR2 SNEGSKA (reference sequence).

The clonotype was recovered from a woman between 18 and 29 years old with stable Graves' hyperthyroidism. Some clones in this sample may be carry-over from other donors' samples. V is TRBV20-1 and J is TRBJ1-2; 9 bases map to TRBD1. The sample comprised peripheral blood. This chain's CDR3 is CSARDYGGQGRDRYTF. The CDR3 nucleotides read TGCAGTGCTAGAGATTATGGGGGACAGGGACGGGACCGCTACACCTTC.